Below, 2 T cell receptor beta chains from the same sample are listed, as sequenced in a study of T cells after yellow fever vaccination. MiXCR, applied by TCRdb to the 5' RACE reads, yields one record per CDR3 protein. The table includes around 100,000 distinct CDR3 sequences, roughly 5.2% detected once. This specimen consisted of CD8+ T cells sorted from PBMCs, obtained 10 days after the yellow fever booster vaccination. These receptors originate from a man aged 18-30 years who received the YFV17D yellow fever vaccine.

This clonotype has more than one count but fewer than ten. The chain links TRBV16 to TRBJ2-7; the D gene is possibly TRBD1 (5 bases). V shed 0 bases and J shed 7 bases, with 13 bases lying between them. Per the germline V gene, CDR1 is KGHSY and CDR2 is FQNENV. CDR3 length: 14 amino acids. The CDR3: CASSQSATPGEQYV. CDR3 bases: TGTGCCAGCAGCCAATCAGCCACCCCAGGGGAGCAGTACGTC.

This clonotype appeared many times. The chain employs TRBV11-2 and TRBJ2-2; D possibly matches TRBD1 or TRBD2 (6 bases each). In germline, CDR1 is SGHAT, CDR2 FQNNGV. The CDR3 contains 15 residues. The ends were cut back, 3 bases at V and 2 bases at J, with 10 bases in the middle. DNA of the CDR3: TGTGCCAGCAGCTTCGGGGGCCCAAACACCGGGGAGCTGTTTTTT. This gives the protein CASSFGGPNTGELFF.